Below are 32 T cell receptor beta chains sequenced from a single sample in a study of cytomegalovirus exposure and HLA in healthy donors. Researchers ran the PCR with 60 Vbeta and 13 Jbeta primers. Assay used: immunoSEQ multiplex PCR; TCRdb lists only in-frame clones, some missing. In the table there are 140,000 or so clones, 75% to 90% of which are singletons. The sample comprised PBMCs. These receptors came from a man in his forties in good health and CMV-seronegative.

This chain links TRBV11-3 with TRBJ1-1; no definite D call. The CDR3 is made up of 13 amino acids. CDR1 is SGHNT, CDR2 YENEEA, per germline. The V gene lost 2 bases and the J gene lost 7 bases, with 11 bases spanning the gap. CDR3: CASSLRPGSEAFF. As DNA, the CDR3 is TGTGCCAGCAGCTTACGTCCGGGAAGTGAAGCTTTCTTT.

V is TRBV7-9 and J is TRBJ2-2; no clear D. The CDR3 has 14 residues. Germline CDR1 and CDR2: SEHNR and FQNEAQ (reference sequence). Trimming stripped 0 bases from V and 6 bases from J, with 8 bases between. CDR3 loop: CASSLAQSPGELFF. The CDR3 DNA is TGTGCCAGCAGCTTAGCGCAGTCTCCCGGGGAGCTGTTTTTT.

This sequence joins TRBV28 and TRBJ1-5; the match to TRBD1 covers 9 bases. The CDR3 sequence is 20 residues long. The V segment lost 3 bases and the J segment 0 bases; nucleotides outside the gene matches: 15. CDR1 MDHEN and CDR2 SYDVKM come from the germline V gene. As DNA, the CDR3 is TGTGCCAGCAGTTTCGGAGTGGGGGGACAGGGAATACCTAGCAATCAGCCCCAGCATTTT. It translates to CASSFGVGGQGIPSNQPQHF.

V and J are TRBV5-1 and TRBJ2-1, with D perhaps TRBD1 (5 bases). CDR3 length: 12 residues. The germline V gene has CDR1 SGHRS and CDR2 YFSETQ. The V end lost 3 bases, the J end lost 8 bases, and 9 bases lay between the germline ends. The DNA of the CDR3 is TGCGCCAGCAGCTACCCGACAGATGAGCAGTTCTTC. Its translation: CASSYPTDEQFF.

The V call is TRBV5-8, the J call TRBJ1-2; 8 positions match TRBD1. Per the germline V gene, CDR1 is SGHTS and CDR2 is YDEGEE. V shed 4 bases, J shed 3 bases, and the junction held 5 bases outside the gene matches. The CDR3 loop spans 14 amino acids. The CDR3 reads CASSRVQGDYGYTF. CDR3 DNA: TGTGCCAGCAGCCGGGTACAGGGGGACTATGGCTACACCTTC. The complete variable domain, with remaining parts taken from reference TRBV5-8 and TRBJ1-2, reads EAGVTQSPTHLIKTRGQQATLRCSPISGHTSVYWYQQALGLGLQFLLWYDEGEERNRGNFPPRFSGRQFPNYSSELNVNALELEDSALYLCASSRVQGDYGYTFGSGTRLTVV.

The chain couples TRBV19 to TRBJ2-1; TRBD2 is a possible D gene (6 bases). Trimming removed 5 bases from V and 0 bases from J, with 17 bases in between. There are 17 residues in the CDR3. The V gene's germline CDR1 is LNHDA and CDR2 SQIVND (reference sequence). The CDR3 here is CASSLIRLTSSYNEQFF. Written as DNA, the CDR3 is TGTGCCAGTAGTTTGATCAGACTGACTAGCTCCTACAATGAGCAGTTCTTC.

The chain is built from TRBV18 and TRBJ1-6; 9 bases fit TRBD1. From germline, CDR1 is KGHSH and CDR2 LQKENI. The CDR3 spans 13 residues. After removal of 3 bases from V and 10 bases from J, the junction contained 1 base not matched to a gene. The CDR3 sequence is CASSPDRGSPLHF. CDR3 DNA sequence: TGTGCCAGCTCACCGGACAGGGGATCACCCCTCCACTTT.

The J gene is TRBJ2-2, the V gene TRBV19; the match to TRBD1 covers 8 bases. The CDR3 loop spans 15 amino acids. Germline V gene lookup returns CDR1 LNHDA and CDR2 SQIVND (reference sequence). J gave up 5 bases and V 5 bases, and 7 bases lay outside the gene matches. The CDR3 sequence: CASSVRGRRTGELFF. The CDR3 DNA reads TGTGCCAGTAGTGTCAGGGGGCGTCGGACCGGGGAGCTGTTTTTT.

The J gene is TRBJ1-1, the V gene TRBV27, with 9 bases that match TRBD1. V trimming: 3 bases; J trimming: 5 bases; junction bases outside the gene matches: 4. CDR3 length equals 14 residues. The germline V gene encodes CDR1 MNHEY and CDR2 SMNVEV (reference sequence). The CDR3 region has the DNA TGTGCCAGCAGTTTTCGACAGGGGGGTACTGAAGCTTTCTTT. Translated, it gives CASSFRQGGTEAFF.

The count of this clone is one. The gene calls are TRBV9 and TRBJ1-5; weak D call: TRBD1 (5 bases). V gave up 0 bases and J gave up 5 bases, with 12 bases separating them. Germline V gene lookup returns CDR1 SGDLS and CDR2 YYNGEE. There are 15 residues in the CDR3. The CDR3 sequence: CASSVGSTGDQPQHF. CDR3 sequence (DNA): TGTGCCAGCAGCGTAGGGTCAACAGGTGATCAGCCCCAGCATTTT.

As regards this clone: Relative to the germline gene, one junction end is altered; a read error may explain this. This rearrangement joins TRBV5-1 to TRBJ2-2; TRBD1 aligns across 7 bases. The CDR3 sequence is 16 residues long. The V gene's germline CDR1 is SGHRS and CDR2 YFSETQ. The CDR3 DNA is TGCGCCAGCGGCTTGGGTGACAGGGAGAACACCGGGGAGCTGTTTTTT. It is translated as CASGLGDRENTGELFF. Supplemented by reference TRBV5-1 and TRBJ2-2, the full variable domain reads KAGVTQTPRYLIKTRGQQVTLSCSPISGHRSVSWYQQTPGQGLQFLFEYFSETQRNKGNFPGRFSGRQFSNSRSEMNVSTLELGDSALYLCASGLGDRENTGELFFGEGSRLTVL.

The rearrangement joins TRBV6-5 to TRBJ2-7; 11 bases match TRBD2. V was pared by 4 bases and J by 12 bases, with 8 bases of the junction left unmatched. The CDR3 extends over 13 amino acids. Germline CDR1 and CDR2: MNHEY and SVGAGI. The CDR3 region is CASSSGLAGFLYF. CDR3 in DNA: TGTGCCAGCAGTTCCGGACTAGCGGGCTTCCTGTACTTC.

The chain recombines TRBV5-1 with TRBJ1-1; 7 positions match TRBD1. Germline loops: CDR1 SGHRS, CDR2 YFSETQ. V dropped 2 bases and J dropped 4; count of bases not matched to a gene: 5. The CDR3 is 14 residues long. The CDR3 here is CASSFTGEITEAFF. The CDR3 DNA sequence: TGCGCCAGCAGCTTCACAGGGGAGATCACTGAAGCTTTCTTT. Full variable domain (remainder filled in from reference TRBV5-1 and TRBJ1-1): KAGVTQTPRYLIKTRGQQVTLSCSPISGHRSVSWYQQTPGQGLQFLFEYFSETQRNKGNFPGRFSGRQFSNSRSEMNVSTLELGDSALYLCASSFTGEITEAFFGQGTRLTVV.

J is TRBJ1-5 and V is TRBV28; no reliable D call. The CDR3 spans 13 residues. V lost 3 bases to trimming and J lost 10 bases, with 13 bases between them. Germline CDR1 reads MDHEN; CDR2 reads SYDVKM. CDR3 bases: TGTGCCAGCAGTTTTGAGAGGTTAATACCCCAGCATTTT. Its protein product is CASSFERLIPQHF.

The rearrangement uses TRBV5-6 and TRBJ1-5, with 10 bases matching TRBD1. V trimming: 4 bases; J trimming: 7 bases; junction bases outside the gene matches: 8. The CDR3 covers 15 residues. The germline V gene encodes CDR1 SGHDT and CDR2 YYEEEE. The CDR3 DNA reads TGTGCCAGCAGCCGGGGACAGGGGCAGGGACAGCCCCAGCATTTT. As protein: CASSRGQGQGQPQHF.

The chain links TRBV29-1 to TRBJ2-7; TRBD1 agrees at 12 bases. This CDR3 has 16 residues. The germline CDR1 and CDR2 sequences are SQVTM and ANQGSEA. V was pared by 7 bases and J by 1 base, with 11 bases of the junction left unmatched. CDR3 amino acids: CSAGGTGGTKSYEQYF. The CDR3 DNA follows: TGCAGCGCTGGCGGGACAGGGGGCACTAAATCCTACGAGCAGTACTTC.

This clone was found a few times. V usage is TRBV6-5 and J usage is TRBJ1-2; D remains unclear. The CDR3 runs 13 residues. Germline lookup yields CDR1 MNHEY and CDR2 SVGAGI. The germline V and J ends were trimmed by 6 bases and 3 bases, with 11 bases remaining between them. The DNA for the CDR3 is TGTGCCAGCAGCCCCGGCAGCGACTATGGCTACACCTTC. Translated, it gives CASSPGSDYGYTF.

To note about this clone: One junction end does not reproduce the germline sequence, and a read error may be involved. The J gene is TRBJ1-5, the V gene TRBV7-8; TRBD1 might be the D (6 bases). Germline V CDR1 and CDR2: SGHVS, FQNEAQ. The CDR3 is 15 amino acids. The CDR3 protein is CASSLAGAQFQPQHF. DNA of the CDR3: TGTGCCAGCAGCCTAGCGGGGGCGCAGTTTCAGCCCCAGCATTTT.

The chain combines TRBV10-2 with TRBJ2-7; D unclear. Trimming took 4 bases from V and 2 from J, leaving 9 bases between them. The CDR3 has 13 amino acids. CDR1 and CDR2 from the germline V gene are WSHSY and SAAADI. The CDR3 bases are TGCGCCAGCAGTGTGTACAGAACCTACGAGCAGTACTTC. Residues: CASSVYRTYEQYF.

The rearrangement joins TRBV5-1 to TRBJ1-4; a weak D match, TRBD1 (6 bases). Germline lookup yields CDR1 SGHRS and CDR2 YFSETQ. The CDR3 totals 14 residues. V shed 5 bases and J shed 5 bases, with 13 bases lying between them. The CDR3 reads CASRKGGSNEKLFF. The DNA for the CDR3 is TGCGCCAGCAGAAAAGGGGGATCGAATGAAAAACTGTTTTTT.

The chain combines TRBV29-1 with TRBJ1-2; the D gene is possibly TRBD1 (5 bases). The CDR3 has 12 amino acids. The germline V gene has CDR1 SQVTM and CDR2 ANQGSEA. V shed 3 bases and J shed 3 bases, with 8 bases lying between them. The CDR3 region is CSVDREDYGYTF. The CDR3 coding sequence is TGCAGCGTTGACAGGGAAGACTATGGCTACACCTTC.

This chain uses TRBV9 with TRBJ2-5; D might be TRBD1 (5 bases). This CDR3 has 15 amino acids. The V end was cut by 6 bases, the J end by 5 bases, with 20 bases between. Looked up from germline, CDR1 is SGDLS and CDR2 is YYNGEE. CDR3: CASTLRAGNGETQYF. Here the CDR3 DNA reads TGTGCCAGCACCCTTCGGGCAGGGAATGGGGAGACCCAGTACTTC.

The chain couples TRBV18 to TRBJ1-4; TRBD1 matches at 9 bases. This CDR3 region has 15 residues. Germline loops: CDR1 KGHSH, CDR2 LQKENI. With V trimmed by 3 bases and J by 4 bases, 3 bases remained unmatched. Here the CDR3 reads CASSPRTGDNEKLFF. The CDR3 bases are TGTGCCAGCTCACCCAGGACAGGGGATAATGAAAAACTGTTTTTT.

This clone was seen only a few times. The rearrangement uses TRBV9 and TRBJ2-5; a possible D gene is TRBD1 (6 bases). V dropped 4 bases and J dropped 11 bases, with 24 bases sitting between them. CDR1 is SGDLS, CDR2 YYNGEE, per germline. The CDR3 consists of 15 residues. CDR3 nucleotides: TGTGCCAGCAGCTTAAGGACAGAACCCCATGGGGAGCAGTACTTC. It specifies CASSLRTEPHGEQYF.

The chain employs TRBV25-1 and TRBJ2-3; maybe TRBD1 (5 bases). The CDR3 sequence is 16 residues long. Trimming cost V 2 bases and J 2 bases, with 14 bases left between them. The germline gives CDR1 MGHDK, CDR2 SYGVNS. The CDR3 loop reads CASSETQGGYTDTQYF. For the CDR3, the DNA is TGTGCCAGCAGTGAAACGCAGGGTGGCTACACAGATACGCAGTATTTT.

This rearrangement joins TRBV28 to TRBJ1-3, with 7 bases identical to TRBD1. The CDR3 loop spans 13 amino acids. Germline V CDR1 and CDR2: MDHEN, SYDVKM. J was trimmed by 4 bases and V by 6 bases; bases with no gene match: 3. This CDR3 is CASSPGQGNTIYF. The CDR3, as DNA: TGTGCCAGCAGCCCGGGACAGGGAAACACCATATATTTT.

The gene calls are TRBV6-1 and TRBJ2-7; 12 bases are shared with TRBD2. The CDR3 loop spans 14 amino acids. Germline CDR1 is MNHNS and CDR2 is SASEGT. V dropped 1 base and J dropped 9; count of bases not matched to a gene: 4. The CDR3 nucleotides read TGTGCCAGCAGTGAAGGTGGACTAGCGGGGCCGCAGTACTTC. As protein: CASSEGGLAGPQYF.

The sample holds one count of this clone. This sequence joins TRBV9 and TRBJ1-3; 7 positions match TRBD1. Germline V gene sequence: CDR1 SGDLS, CDR2 YYNGEE. This CDR3 spans 16 amino acids. With V trimmed by 0 bases and J by 4 bases, 7 bases remained unmatched. The CDR3 protein is CASSVEDRRSGNTIYF. The CDR3 DNA is TGTGCCAGCAGCGTAGAGGACAGGCGCTCCGGAAACACCATATATTTT.

The V gene is TRBV29-1, the J gene TRBJ1-2, with D uncertain. This CDR3 is built from 12 residues. CDR1 is SQVTM and CDR2 is ANQGSEA in the germline V gene. V was clipped by 0 bases and J by 5 bases, with 7 bases between them. The CDR3, as DNA: TGCAGCGTTGAAGAGTCGCGTTATGGCTACACCTTC. Translation gives CSVEESRYGYTF.

The chain employs TRBV11-3 and TRBJ2-7; D perhaps matches TRBD2 (5 bases). This CDR3 is 15 amino acids long. Trimming stripped 1 base from V and 3 bases from J, with 13 bases between. The germline V gene has CDR1 SGHNT and CDR2 YENEEA. The CDR3 protein is CASSLAPGSSYEQYF. CDR3 DNA sequence: TGTGCCAGCAGCTTAGCACCGGGATCAAGCTACGAGCAGTACTTC.

The CDR3 bases are TGTGCCTGGGCGTGGGGGGTCGGTTCACCCCTCCACTTT. This gives the protein CAWAWGVGSPLHF. The chain couples TRBV30 to TRBJ1-6; weak D call: TRBD1 (5 bases). Trimming stripped 5 bases from V and 9 bases from J, with 14 bases between. CDR1 and CDR2 (germline): GTSNPN, SVGIG (reference sequence). CDR3 length equals 13 residues.

This clone appeared once. V is TRBV11-3 and J is TRBJ2-7, with D possibly being TRBD1 (6 bases). Germline V CDR1 and CDR2: SGHNT, YENEEA. The ends were cut back, 4 bases at V and 6 bases at J, with 13 bases in the middle. The CDR3 is 13 amino acids. The CDR3 DNA reads as TGTGCCAGCAGCTCGACTTGGGACACCGAGCAGTACTTC. Translation: CASSSTWDTEQYF.